Sequencing of this TCR beta chain was carried out in a study of cytotoxic CD8 clonotypes in ibrutinib-treated CLL. Study findings and constraints: There were few public clonotypes, and on treatment they contracted or stayed stable.

The protocol was immunoSEQ multiplex PCR, while the TCRdb copy is restricted to in-frame clones and leaves out a portion. The sample carries 300,000 to 400,000 clones, 60% to 80% recorded once. Remarks on this clone: Its antigen is not known.

The material was PBMCs, obtained after 36 months of ibrutinib treatment. The clonotype comes from a human donor with chronic lymphocytic leukemia.

CDR3 loop: CASSLSGTGLTGELFF. CDR3 DNA sequence: TGTGCCAGCAGTTTATCTGGGACAGGGTTGACCGGGGAGCTGTTTTTT. The J gene is TRBJ2-2, the V gene TRBV28, with TRBD1 matching over 9 bases. The CDR3 covers 16 residues. Germline CDR1 MDHEN, CDR2 SYDVKM. The J segment lost 5 bases and the V segment lost 1 base, leaving 5 bases of the junction unmatched.